This T cell receptor beta chain stems from a study of early T cells in non-severe SARS-CoV-2 infection. TCRdb used MiXCR to reprocess the 5' RACE reads, holding one entry per CDR3 protein. The data contain around 50,000 distinct CDR3 sequences, 4% to 5% of them singletons. The CDR3 spans 19 residues. This clonotype appeared many times. The clonotype was recovered from an adult who was a healthcare worker with PCR-confirmed SARS-CoV-2 infection or an uninfected control (not recorded which). The sequencing input was whole blood. This chain joins TRBV12-2 and TRBJ2-1; no DNA check was done on the table's D call, TRBD2. TRBV12-2 is a pseudogene locus. In DNA form, the CDR3 reads TGTGCAGGCGGTCACCGGACTAGCGGGAGGGCCGTCCTCTCTGGGGAGCAGTTCTTC. Its translation: CAGGHRTSGRAVLSGEQFF.